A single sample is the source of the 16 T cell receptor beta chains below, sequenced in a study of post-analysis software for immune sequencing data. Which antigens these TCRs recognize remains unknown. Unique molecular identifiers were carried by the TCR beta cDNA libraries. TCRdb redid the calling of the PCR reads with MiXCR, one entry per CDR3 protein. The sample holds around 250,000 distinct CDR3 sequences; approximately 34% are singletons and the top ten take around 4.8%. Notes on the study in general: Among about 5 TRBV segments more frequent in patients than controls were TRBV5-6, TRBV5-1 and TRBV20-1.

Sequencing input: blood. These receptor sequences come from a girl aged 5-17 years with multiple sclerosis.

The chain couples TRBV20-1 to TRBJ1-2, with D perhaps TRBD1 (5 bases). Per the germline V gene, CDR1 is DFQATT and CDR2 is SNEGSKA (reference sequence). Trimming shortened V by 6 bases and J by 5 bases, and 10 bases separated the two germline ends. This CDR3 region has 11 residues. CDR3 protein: CSASGTYGYTF. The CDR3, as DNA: TGCAGTGCAAGTGGGACGTATGGCTACACCTTC.

The chain's CDR3 is CASSRNVGRDGYTF. For the CDR3, the DNA is TGTGCCAGCAGCCGAAATGTTGGACGAGATGGCTACACCTTC. The chain uses TRBV12-3 or TRBV12-4 and TRBJ1-2; D not certain. The CDR3 covers 14 residues. Trimming pared 6 bases from V and 6 bases from J, leaving 17 bases between.

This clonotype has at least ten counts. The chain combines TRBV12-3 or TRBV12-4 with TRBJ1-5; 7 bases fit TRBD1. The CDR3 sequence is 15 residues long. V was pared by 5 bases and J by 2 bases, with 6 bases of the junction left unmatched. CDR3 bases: TGTGCCAGCAGTGTTTATGGACAGGGCAATCAGCCCCAGCATTTT. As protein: CASSVYGQGNQPQHF.

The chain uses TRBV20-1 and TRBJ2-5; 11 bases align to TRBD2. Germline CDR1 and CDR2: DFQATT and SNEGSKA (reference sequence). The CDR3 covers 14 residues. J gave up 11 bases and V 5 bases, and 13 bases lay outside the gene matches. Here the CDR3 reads CSAGGTSGEDEQYF. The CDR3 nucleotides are TGCAGTGCTGGCGGGACTAGCGGCGAGGATGAGCAGTACTTC.

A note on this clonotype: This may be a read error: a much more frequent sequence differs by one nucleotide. As DNA, the CDR3 is TGTGCCAGCAGCTACGGATACAATGAGCAGTTCTTC. Its protein product is CASSYGYNEQFF. This sequence joins TRBV11-1 and TRBJ2-1, with unresolved D. V shed 4 bases and J shed 4 bases, with 5 bases lying between them. This CDR3 spans 12 amino acids. Germline assignment: CDR1 SGHAT and CDR2 FQDESV (reference sequence).

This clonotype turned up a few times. CDR3 in amino acids: CASSFRDLKETQYF. In nucleotides, the CDR3 is TGTGCCAGCAGTTTCCGGGACCTAAAAGAGACCCAGTACTTC. The J gene is TRBJ2-5, the V gene TRBV12-3 or TRBV12-4; either TRBD1 or TRBD2 may fit D (5 bases each). Trimming left V 3 bases short and J 3 bases short, with 11 bases between. This CDR3 has 14 amino acids.

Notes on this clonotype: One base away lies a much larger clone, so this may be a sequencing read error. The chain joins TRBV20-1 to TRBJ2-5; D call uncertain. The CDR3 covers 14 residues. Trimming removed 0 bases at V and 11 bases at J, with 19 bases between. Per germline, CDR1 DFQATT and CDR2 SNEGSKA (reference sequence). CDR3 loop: CSAREGVLASKQYF. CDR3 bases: TGCAGTGCTAGAGAAGGTGTCTTAGCATCAAAGCAGTACTTC.

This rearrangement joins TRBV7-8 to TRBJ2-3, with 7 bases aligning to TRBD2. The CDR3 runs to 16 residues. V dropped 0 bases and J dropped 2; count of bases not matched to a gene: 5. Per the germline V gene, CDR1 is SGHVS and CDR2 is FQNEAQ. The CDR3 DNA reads TGTGCCAGCAGCTTAGCGCCCAGCGGGGCCACAGATACGCAGTATTTT. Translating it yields CASSLAPSGATDTQYF.

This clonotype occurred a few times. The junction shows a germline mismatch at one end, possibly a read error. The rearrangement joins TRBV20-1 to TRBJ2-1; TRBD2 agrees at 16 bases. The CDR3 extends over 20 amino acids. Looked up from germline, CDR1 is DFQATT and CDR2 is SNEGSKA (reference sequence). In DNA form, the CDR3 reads TGCAGTGCTAGGCCCAGGGGACTAGCGGGAGGGCCTGGGACCTACAATGAGCGGTTCTTC. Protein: CSARPRGLAGGPGTYNERFF.

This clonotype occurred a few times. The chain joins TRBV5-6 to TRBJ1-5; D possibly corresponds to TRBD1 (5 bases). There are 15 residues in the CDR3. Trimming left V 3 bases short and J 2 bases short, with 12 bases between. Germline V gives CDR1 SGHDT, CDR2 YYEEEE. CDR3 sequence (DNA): TGTGCCAGCAGCTGGGGGGGAGTTGGCAATCAGCCCCAGCATTTT. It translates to CASSWGGVGNQPQHF.

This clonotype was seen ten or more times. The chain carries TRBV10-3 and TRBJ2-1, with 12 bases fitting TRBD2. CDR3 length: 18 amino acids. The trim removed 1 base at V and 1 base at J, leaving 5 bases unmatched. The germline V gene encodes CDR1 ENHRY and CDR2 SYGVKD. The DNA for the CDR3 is TGTGCCATCAGTGAGTGGGGACTAGCGGGTCAATCCTACAATGAGCAGTTCTTC. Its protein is CAISEWGLAGQSYNEQFF.

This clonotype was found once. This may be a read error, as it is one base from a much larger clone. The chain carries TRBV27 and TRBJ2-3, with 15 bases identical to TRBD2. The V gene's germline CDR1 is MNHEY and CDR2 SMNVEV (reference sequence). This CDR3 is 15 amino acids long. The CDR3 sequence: CASRGLAGGTDTPYF. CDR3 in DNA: TGTGCCAGCAGGGGACTAGCGGGAGGAACAGATACGCCGTATTTT.

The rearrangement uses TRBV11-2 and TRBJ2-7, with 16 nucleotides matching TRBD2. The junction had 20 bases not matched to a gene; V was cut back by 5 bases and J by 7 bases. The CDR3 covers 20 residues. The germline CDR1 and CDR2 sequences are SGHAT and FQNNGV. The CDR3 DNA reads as TGTGCCAGCAGCCTGGGACTAGCGGGAGGGCTAAGTATACTCCTCAATGAGCAGTACTTC. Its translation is CASSLGLAGGLSILLNEQYF.

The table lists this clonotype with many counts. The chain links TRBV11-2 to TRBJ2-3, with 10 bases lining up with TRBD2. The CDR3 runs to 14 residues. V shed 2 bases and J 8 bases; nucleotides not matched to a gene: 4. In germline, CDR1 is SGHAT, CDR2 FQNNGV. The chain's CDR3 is CASSLQLAGSTQYF. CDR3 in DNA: TGTGCCAGCAGCTTACAACTAGCGGGGAGTACGCAGTATTTT.

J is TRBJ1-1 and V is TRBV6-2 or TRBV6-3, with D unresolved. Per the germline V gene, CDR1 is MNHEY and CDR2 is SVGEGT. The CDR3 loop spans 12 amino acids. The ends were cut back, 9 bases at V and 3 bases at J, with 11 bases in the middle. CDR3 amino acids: CASVRRDTEAFF. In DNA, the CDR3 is TGTGCCAGTGTTCGGAGGGACACTGAAGCTTTCTTT.

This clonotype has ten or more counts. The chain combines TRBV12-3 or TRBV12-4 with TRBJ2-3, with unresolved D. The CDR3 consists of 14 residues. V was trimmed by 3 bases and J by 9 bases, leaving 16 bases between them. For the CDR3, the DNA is TGTGCCAGCAGTTTTGGCTACGGACCTACGACGCAGTATTTT. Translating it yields CASSFGYGPTTQYF.